The 20 T cell receptor beta chains given below trace back to one sample, sequenced in a study of OX40 agonist ivuxolimab in advanced cancers. Data came from immunoSEQ multiplex PCR; TCRdb stores just in-frame clones and leaves some out. The top ten clones hold roughly 32% of a sample with under 25,000 clones, around three quarters of them seen once. The sample was CD4+ or CD8+ T cells sorted from blood, taken in a trial of the OX40 agonist ivuxolimab. The receptor source for this set is an adult with an advanced solid tumor such as melanoma, head and neck, liver or kidney cancer.

This clone turned up a few times. The chain employs TRBV5-1 and TRBJ2-5, with 8 bases lining up with TRBD1. This CDR3 has 13 residues. Germline values: CDR1 SGHRS, CDR2 YFSETQ. The V gene end was trimmed by 7 bases and the J gene end by 3 bases; junction bases not matched to a gene: 5. The CDR3 spells CASASTGEETQYF. The CDR3 DNA is TGCGCCAGCGCGTCGACAGGGGAAGAGACCCAGTACTTC. Variable domain in full (rest from reference TRBV5-1 and TRBJ2-5): KAGVTQTPRYLIKTRGQQVTLSCSPISGHRSVSWYQQTPGQGLQFLFEYFSETQRNKGNFPGRFSGRQFSNSRSEMNVSTLELGDSALYLCASASTGEETQYFGPGTRLLVL.

This clone has a single count. The V call is TRBV10-2, the J call TRBJ2-7; D is uncertain. CDR1 is WSHSY, CDR2 SAAADI, per germline. The length of the CDR3 is 11 residues. Trimming left V 3 bases short and J 2 bases short, with 2 bases between. The CDR3 loop reads CASSDTYEQYF. In nucleotides, the CDR3 is TGCGCCAGCAGTGACACCTACGAGCAGTACTTC.

V usage is TRBV25-1 and J usage is TRBJ2-7; 9 nucleotides agree with TRBD2. Germline CDR1 is MGHDK and CDR2 is SYGVNS. The CDR3 is made up of 16 amino acids. Trimming at V came to 0 bases and at J to 5 bases, leaving 8 bases not matched to a gene. DNA for the CDR3: TGTGCCAGCAGTGAATATAAAGGGCGGGAGGGCGACGAGCAGTACTTC. It translates to CASSEYKGREGDEQYF.

This clone was observed a single time. V is TRBV7-9 and J is TRBJ1-1; 7 bases line up with TRBD1. The CDR3 is 16 amino acids. J gave up 2 bases and V 6 bases, and 12 bases lay outside the gene matches. Germline CDR1 reads SEHNR; CDR2 reads FQNEAQ (reference sequence). CDR3 protein: CASRTLLGDRNTEAFF. Here the CDR3 DNA reads TGTGCCAGCAGAACCTTATTGGGGGACAGAAACACTGAAGCTTTCTTT.

This clone was recorded once. The chain carries TRBV7-9 and TRBJ2-7; D perhaps matches TRBD1 (6 bases). Germline CDR1 and CDR2: SEHNR and FQNEAQ (reference sequence). The CDR3 runs to 14 residues. Trimming shortened V by 5 bases and J by 2 bases, and 13 bases separated the two germline ends. The CDR3 DNA reads TGTGCCAGCAGCATACAGGGTTTCCCCTACGAGCAGTACTTC. Its protein is CASSIQGFPYEQYF.

Points on this clone: A read error may account for a junction end that differs from germline. The chain joins TRBV6-5 to TRBJ2-1; D remains ambiguous. Germline CDR1 and CDR2: MNHEY and SVGAGI. CDR3 length: 13 residues. CDR3 sequence: CAISGVGGNEQFF. The CDR3 DNA reads as TGTGCCATCAGTGGGGTCGGCGGCAATGAGCAGTTCTTC.

V usage is TRBV27 and J usage is TRBJ2-5; maybe TRBD1 (6 bases). CDR1 MNHEY and CDR2 SMNVEV come from the germline V gene (reference sequence). CDR3 size: 14 residues. Trimming cost V 2 bases and J 3 bases, with 10 bases left between them. CDR3 coding DNA: TGTGCCAGCAGTTTACGACAGGCGGAAGAGACCCAGTACTTC. Its translation: CASSLRQAEETQYF.

The chain couples TRBV10-1 to TRBJ2-7; D remains ambiguous. V was trimmed by 3 bases and J by 4 bases, leaving 13 bases between them. Germline V gives CDR1 WNHNN, CDR2 SYGVQD (reference sequence). This CDR3 is built from 14 residues. This CDR3 is CASSDGPGVYEQYF. The CDR3, as DNA: TGCGCCAGCAGTGATGGGCCAGGTGTATACGAGCAGTACTTC.

This chain uses TRBV4-1 with TRBJ2-5; D gene uncertain. This CDR3 has 14 residues. In germline, CDR1 is MGHRA, CDR2 YSYEKL. The V end was cut by 3 bases, the J end by 2 bases, with 10 bases between. CDR3 DNA sequence: TGCGCCAGCAGCCATCTGGCCGGGCAAGAGACCCAGTACTTC. Encoded protein: CASSHLAGQETQYF.

The chain has TRBV7-9 and TRBJ1-5, with 7 bases matching TRBD1. Germline CDR1 reads SEHNR; CDR2 reads FQNEAQ (reference sequence). The CDR3 loop spans 14 amino acids. V lost 4 bases, J lost 4 bases, and 4 bases stayed unmatched. The CDR3 bases are TGTGCCAGCAGCTCTGGGACAGCTAATCAGCCCCAGCATTTT. Translating gives CASSSGTANQPQHF.

The J gene is TRBJ1-5, the V gene TRBV19; weak D call: TRBD1 (6 bases). V was trimmed by 5 bases and J by 6 bases, leaving 11 bases between them. This CDR3 comprises 13 residues. CDR1 is LNHDA and CDR2 is SQIVND in the germline V gene (reference sequence). CDR3 region: CASSEQGSQPQHF. The CDR3 DNA sequence: TGTGCCAGTAGTGAACAGGGTTCTCAGCCCCAGCATTTT.

The V and J genes are TRBV25-1 and TRBJ2-1; unclear D gene. The V gene lost 5 bases and the J gene lost 7 bases, with 21 bases spanning the gap. Germline CDR1 reads MGHDK; CDR2 reads SYGVNS. The CDR3 totals 16 residues. Written as DNA, the CDR3 is TGTGCCAGCAGTCCCCTCACCTCCATGTTGGGGAATGAGCAGTTCTTC. It yields the protein CASSPLTSMLGNEQFF. Full variable domain (outside the CDR3, taken from reference TRBV25-1 and TRBJ2-1): EADIYQTPRYLVIGTGKKITLECSQTMGHDKMYWYQQDPGMELHLIHYSYGVNSTEKGDLSSESTVSRIRTEHFPLTLESARPSHTSQYLCASSPLTSMLGNEQFFGPGTRLTVL.

The chain has TRBV6-6 and TRBJ2-7, with 7 nucleotides matching TRBD1. CDR3 length: 12 amino acids. V lost 0 bases, J lost 7 bases, and 0 bases stayed unmatched. CDR1 is MNHNY, CDR2 SVGAGI, per germline (reference sequence). CDR3 sequence reads: CASSYSDREQYF. As DNA, the CDR3 is TGTGCCAGCAGTTACTCGGACAGGGAGCAGTACTTC.

The V and J genes are TRBV5-4 and TRBJ2-7; 8 bases agree with TRBD2. With 4 bases clipped from V and 2 bases from J, the junction kept 5 bases outside the gene matches. The germline gives CDR1 SGHNT, CDR2 YYREEE (reference sequence). CDR3 length: 14 amino acids. The CDR3 is CASSPIAGTYEQYF. In nucleotides, the CDR3 is TGTGCCAGCAGCCCGATAGCGGGGACCTACGAGCAGTACTTC.

The chain recombines TRBV27 with TRBJ1-3; possibly TRBD1 for D (6 bases). Trimming shortened V by 8 bases and J by 4 bases, and 21 bases separated the two germline ends. The CDR3 length is 16 residues. Germline V lookup: CDR1 MNHEY, CDR2 SMNVEV (reference sequence). This chain's CDR3 is CASASGGPRSGNTIYF. CDR3 in DNA: TGTGCCAGCGCTTCGGGGGGGCCCCGGAGCGGAAACACCATATATTTT.

This clone was seen only a few times. The rearrangement joins TRBV7-9 to TRBJ1-1; D might be TRBD1 (5 bases). Germline values: CDR1 SEHNR, CDR2 FQNEAQ (reference sequence). Trimming removed 5 bases at V and 5 bases at J, with 12 bases between. The CDR3 totals 13 residues. DNA of the CDR3: TGTGCCAGCAGCCCAGCCGGGGGGACTGAAGCTTTCTTT. Translation gives CASSPAGGTEAFF. The full variable domain, its missing parts supplied by reference TRBV7-9 and TRBJ1-1, is DTGVSQNPRHKITKRGQNVTFRCDPISEHNRLYWYRQTLGQGPEFLTYFQNEAQLEKSRLLSDRFSAERPKGSFSTLEIQRTEQGDSAMYLCASSPAGGTEAFFGQGTRLTVV.

V usage is TRBV10-2 and J usage is TRBJ2-1, with 13 bases that match TRBD2. The V and J ends lost 8 bases and 0 bases, in that order; junction bases with no gene match: 10. The CDR3 loop spans 18 amino acids. Germline V gives CDR1 WSHSY, CDR2 SAAADI. The CDR3 DNA follows: TGCGCCAGCGCCCTCGGACTAGCGGGGGTTAGCTCCTACAATGAGCAGTTCTTC. It translates to CASALGLAGVSSYNEQFF.

V gene TRBV5-4 combines with J gene TRBJ1-1; 9 bases map to TRBD1. The CDR3 spans 15 residues. Trimming removed 0 bases from V and 3 bases from J; junction bases left unmatched: 3. Looked up from germline, CDR1 is SGHNT and CDR2 is YYREEE (reference sequence). CDR3 sequence: CASSLETGGDTEAFF. The CDR3 bases are TGTGCCAGCAGCTTGGAGACAGGGGGGGACACTGAAGCTTTCTTT. The variable domain in full, completed from reference TRBV5-4 and TRBJ1-1, reads ETGVTQSPTHLIKTRGQQVTLRCSSQSGHNTVSWYQQALGQGPQFIFQYYREEENGRGNFPPRFSGLQFPNYSSELNVNALELDDSALYLCASSLETGGDTEAFFGQGTRLTVV.

The count of this clone is one. The CDR3 region is CASSLGRGWADTQYF. In DNA, the CDR3 is TGTGCCAGCAGCTTGGGTAGGGGGTGGGCAGATACGCAGTATTTT. The chain joins TRBV5-6 to TRBJ2-3; weak D call: TRBD1 (6 bases). This CDR3 has 15 amino acids. The germline V gene encodes CDR1 SGHDT and CDR2 YYEEEE. The ends were cut back, 0 bases at V and 4 bases at J, with 12 bases in the middle.

The rearrangement uses TRBV7-6 and TRBJ2-1; TRBD2 matches at 7 bases. This CDR3 is 14 amino acids long. Trimming at V came to 5 bases and at J to 4 bases, leaving 5 bases not matched to a gene. Germline V gene lookup returns CDR1 SGHVS and CDR2 FNYEAQ. The DNA for the CDR3 is TGTGCCAGCAGCCTTCAAGCGGGGTACAATGAGCAGTTCTTC. Protein: CASSLQAGYNEQFF.